These 21 T cell receptor beta chains originate from one sample sequenced in a study of T cell responses to AZD1222 COVID-19 vaccine. This table comes from immunoSEQ multiplex PCR, and its TCRdb copy is limited to in-frame clones, with some not included. The sample yields some 170,000 clones, approximately 94% seen once. Sequenced here: peripheral blood, sampled on day 0 of AZD1222 vaccination. The receptor source for this set is an adult in good health.

V usage is TRBV20-1 and J usage is TRBJ1-2, with 8 bases aligning to TRBD1. With 3 bases clipped from V and 4 bases from J, the junction kept 7 bases outside the gene matches. Germline lookup yields CDR1 DFQATT and CDR2 SNEGSKA (reference sequence). The CDR3 spans 14 residues. For the CDR3, the DNA is TGCAGTGCTAGTAGGACAGGGATCAGCTATGGCTACACCTTC. Its translation is CSASRTGISYGYTF.

Of note for this clone: In the same sample, other DNA sequences code for this CDR3. The chain couples TRBV19 to TRBJ1-1; the D is unclear. V was cut by 1 base and J by 2 bases, with 8 bases left in between. CDR1 is LNHDA, CDR2 SQIVND, per germline (reference sequence). This CDR3 region has 14 residues. DNA of the CDR3: TGTGCCAGTAGTATAGGCACAGCCAACACTGAAGCTTTCTTT. Protein product: CASSIGTANTEAFF. Using reference TRBV19 and TRBJ1-1 for the parts outside the CDR3, the full variable domain is DGGITQSPKYLFRKEGQNVTLSCEQNLNHDAMYWYRQDPGQGLRLIYYSQIVNDFQKGDIAEGYSVSREKKESFPLTVTSAQKNPTAFYLCASSIGTANTEAFFGQGTRLTVV.

The chain carries TRBV5-6 and TRBJ2-1, with D perhaps TRBD2 (5 bases). V was trimmed by 2 bases and J by 3 bases, leaving 12 bases between them. The germline V gene has CDR1 SGHDT and CDR2 YYEEEE. The CDR3 is made up of 15 amino acids. The CDR3 loop reads CASSFGLKGYNEQFF. CDR3 nucleotides: TGTGCCAGCAGCTTCGGACTGAAGGGCTACAATGAGCAGTTCTTC.

V gene TRBV10-2 combines with J gene TRBJ2-7; D unclear. The germline CDR1 and CDR2 sequences are WSHSY and SAAADI. The V and J ends lost 3 bases and 7 bases respectively, with 10 bases between them. The CDR3 length is 12 residues. This chain's CDR3 is CASSESASEQYF. DNA of the CDR3: TGCGCCAGCAGTGAATCGGCTTCTGAGCAGTACTTC.

This clone was detected once. The CDR3 coding sequence is TGTGCCAGCTCGCTAAAACCAGGGAGCAATCAGCCCCAGCATTTT. Translating gives CASSLKPGSNQPQHF. J is TRBJ1-5 and V is TRBV18, with D possibly TRBD1 on 5 matching bases. Germline lookup yields CDR1 KGHSH and CDR2 LQKENI. The V gene lost 6 bases and the J gene lost 1 base, with 13 bases spanning the gap. CDR3 length: 15 amino acids.

The chain uses TRBV19 and TRBJ2-3; no reliable D call. Trimming pared 8 bases from V and 3 bases from J, leaving 12 bases between. This CDR3 is 13 amino acids long. Germline CDR1 is LNHDA and CDR2 is SQIVND (reference sequence). CDR3 region: CASGTRTTDTQYF. The CDR3 DNA reads TGTGCCAGTGGTACGCGTACGACAGATACGCAGTATTTT.

This chain uses TRBV19 with TRBJ2-7; a possible D gene is TRBD2 (5 bases). The V end lost 2 bases, the J end lost 7 bases, and 15 bases lay between the germline ends. The germline gives CDR1 LNHDA, CDR2 SQIVND (reference sequence). The length of the CDR3 is 14 residues. This CDR3 is CASSITSTSGEQYF. CDR3 nucleotides: TGTGCCAGTAGTATAACCTCAACCTCGGGGGAGCAGTACTTC. The whole variable domain, remainder taken from reference TRBV19 and TRBJ2-7, is DGGITQSPKYLFRKEGQNVTLSCEQNLNHDAMYWYRQDPGQGLRLIYYSQIVNDFQKGDIAEGYSVSREKKESFPLTVTSAQKNPTAFYLCASSITSTSGEQYFGPGTRLTVT.

This clone was seen a few times. The chain recombines TRBV27 with TRBJ1-1; D remains unclear. The CDR3 loop spans 11 amino acids. The ends were cut back, 3 bases at V and 8 bases at J, with 7 bases in the middle. Germline values: CDR1 MNHEY, CDR2 SMNVEV (reference sequence). The CDR3 coding sequence is TGTGCCAGCAGTTTCGGGAGAGAAGCTTTCTTT. This gives the protein CASSFGREAFF.

The chain links TRBV28 to TRBJ1-2; tentatively, D is TRBD1 (6 bases). Trimming removed 7 bases at V and 0 bases at J, with 9 bases between. CDR1 and CDR2 (germline): MDHEN, SYDVKM. CDR3 length equals 13 residues. CDR3 sequence (DNA): TGTGCCAGCAAAGGGGGTTCTAACTATGGCTACACCTTC. This gives the protein CASKGGSNYGYTF.

The chain employs TRBV4-1 and TRBJ2-7; D may correspond to TRBD1 or TRBD2 (5 bases each). Germline V gene data show CDR1 as MGHRA and CDR2 as YSYEKL. The CDR3 is made up of 15 amino acids. The ends were cut back, 3 bases at V and 3 bases at J, with 15 bases in the middle. This chain's CDR3 is CASSQGVFQHYEQYF. The DNA of the CDR3 is TGCGCCAGCAGCCAGGGGGTCTTTCAACACTACGAGCAGTACTTC.

A remark on this clone: At one boundary the junction diverges from the germline segment, which might be a read error. The gene calls are TRBV5-6 and TRBJ2-2; 8 bases map to TRBD2. The germline V gene encodes CDR1 SGHDT and CDR2 YYEEEE. This CDR3 is built from 15 residues. Here the CDR3 reads CASSLAGGITGELFF. CDR3 nucleotide sequence: TGTGCCAGCAGTTTGGCGGGGGGAATCACCGGGGAGCTGTTTTTT.

J is TRBJ1-1 and V is TRBV27, with D possibly being TRBD1 (5 bases). The CDR3 loop spans 14 amino acids. Germline assignment: CDR1 MNHEY and CDR2 SMNVEV (reference sequence). With 5 bases removed from V and 3 bases from J, the gap between germline ends came to 13 bases. The CDR3 coding sequence is TGTGCCAGCAGTGAGTCAGAAGGGGACACTGAAGCTTTCTTT. Residues: CASSESEGDTEAFF.

The CDR3 here is CASSFGLPNQPQHF. Here the CDR3 DNA reads TGTGCCAGCAGCTTTGGGCTACCCAATCAGCCCCAGCATTTT. This sequence joins TRBV7-9 and TRBJ1-5; no firm D call. Trimming stripped 3 bases from V and 3 bases from J, with 9 bases between. The CDR3 is 14 residues long. Germline loops: CDR1 SEHNR, CDR2 FQNEAQ (reference sequence).

This sequence joins TRBV3-1 (or the pseudogene TRBV3-2) and TRBJ2-3; 11 bases line up with TRBD2. The CDR3 is 16 residues long. Germline CDR1 LGHDT, CDR2 YNNKEL (reference sequence). The ends lost 6 bases at V and 3 bases at J; junction bases unmatched: 8. The CDR3: CASSRPLAGGTDTQYF. Here the CDR3 DNA reads TGTGCCAGCAGTCGACCCTTAGCGGGAGGGACAGATACGCAGTATTTT.

The chain joins TRBV6-2 or TRBV6-3 to TRBJ1-6, with D tentatively TRBD1 (5 bases). Germline CDR1 is MNHEY and CDR2 is SVGEGT. The CDR3 has 16 amino acids. V was pared by 0 bases and J by 5 bases, with 11 bases between. CDR3 region: CASSYSSRGNNSPLHF. The CDR3 DNA sequence: TGTGCCAGCAGTTACTCGTCGCGGGGCAATAATTCACCCCTCCACTTT.

The rearrangement uses TRBV6-6 and TRBJ1-2; no firm D call. The V end lost 5 bases, the J end lost 4 bases, and 5 bases lay between the germline ends. The CDR3 length is 11 residues. CDR1 is MNHNY and CDR2 is SVGAGI in the germline V gene (reference sequence). The CDR3 reads CASSASYGYTF. The CDR3 DNA follows: TGTGCCAGCAGTGCCAGCTATGGCTACACCTTC.

This rearrangement joins TRBV12-3 or TRBV12-4 to TRBJ1-1; no clear D. The CDR3 consists of 13 residues. With 2 bases removed from V and 0 bases from J, the gap between germline ends came to 4 bases. The CDR3 loop is CASSLNVNTEAFF. CDR3 bases: TGTGCCAGCAGTTTAAACGTGAACACTGAAGCTTTCTTT.

This chain links TRBV4-1 with TRBJ2-5, with no clear D. Trimming took off 4 bases at V and 1 base at J, with 10 bases between the two ends. This CDR3 is 14 amino acids long. Germline CDR1 and CDR2: MGHRA and YSYEKL. The CDR3, as DNA: TGCGCCAGCAGCCCACTGGGCCTCCAAGAGACCCAGTACTTC. This encodes CASSPLGLQETQYF.

The rearrangement uses TRBV7-2 and TRBJ1-1; 9 positions match TRBD1. The V gene's germline CDR1 is SGHTA and CDR2 FQGNSA. The CDR3 length is 14 residues. V shed 5 bases, J shed 5 bases, and the junction held 6 bases outside the gene matches. The chain's CDR3 is CASSNRDRATEAFF. The DNA for the CDR3 is TGTGCCAGCAGCAACCGGGACAGGGCGACTGAAGCTTTCTTT.

The V and J genes are TRBV11-3 and TRBJ1-4, with a possible D match to TRBD1 (6 bases). V lost 0 bases and J 0 bases, leaving 20 bases between the germline ends. This CDR3 is 20 amino acids long. The germline gives CDR1 SGHNT, CDR2 YENEEA. CDR3 coding DNA: TGTGCCAGCAGCTTAGAGGCCACCCGGCGGGGGGCGACAACTAATGAAAAACTGTTTTTT. Translation: CASSLEATRRGATTNEKLFF.

The chain joins TRBV27 to TRBJ1-5; 10 nucleotides agree with TRBD1. The CDR3 is 15 residues long. Germline loops: CDR1 MNHEY, CDR2 SMNVEV (reference sequence). V was pared by 5 bases and J by 6 bases, with 7 bases of the junction left unmatched. In DNA form, the CDR3 reads TGTGCCAGCAGTCCGGGGACAGGGGTTCCTCAGCCCCAGCATTTT. Translating gives CASSPGTGVPQPQHF.